These T cell receptor beta chains were read from a single sample in a study of response to subunit inactivated influenza vaccine. TCRdb re-called the RT-PCR reads through MiXCR, storing one row per CDR3 protein. This sample yields 530,000 or so distinct CDR3 sequences, of which approximately 14% are seen a single time; roughly 11% belongs to the top ten. The starting material was PBMCs from blood, obtained roughly 12 days after vaccination. These receptors came from a man in his forties or fifties who received an inactivated influenza vaccine. Each CDR3 is given with its conserved first and last residue. D genes are given only for firm matches. Clone size is stated in some rows and not others, as once, few, many or a class when expanded.

j_call | d_call | clone_size | v_call | cdr3_aa | cdr3_nt
TRBJ1-5 | . | many | TRBV12-3/TRBV12-4 | CASSRTTETRPQHF | TGTGCCAGCAGTCGTACGACAGAAACCCGGCCCCAGCATTTT
TRBJ1-1 | . | few | TRBV6-5 | CASSYSTVGMNTEAFF | TGTGCCAGCAGTTACTCGACCGTTGGTATGAACACTGAAGCTTTCTTT
TRBJ2-1 | TRBD2 | . | TRBV7-2 | CASSQIPGLAGNEQFF | TGTGCCAGCAGCCAGATACCGGGACTAGCTGGCAATGAGCAGTTCTTC
TRBJ2-3 | . | . | TRBV7-9 | CASSVRGQPYTDTQYF | TGTGCCAGCAGCGTGAGGGGCCAACCGTACACAGATACGCAGTATTTT
TRBJ2-7 | TRBD1 | few | TRBV18 | CASSSTGQGYEQYF | TGTGCCAGCTCATCGACGGGACAGGGGTACGAGCAGTACTTC
TRBJ2-1 | TRBD1 | . | TRBV11-2 | CASSLVVVGTGRNEQFF | TGTGCCAGCAGCTTAGTAGTGGTCGGGACAGGGAGAAATGAGCAGTTCTTC
TRBJ1-2 | . | few | TRBV7-8 | CASSLAGVYGYTF | TGTGCCAGCAGCTTAGCAGGGGTCTATGGCTACACCTTC
TRBJ1-5 | TRBD1 | many | TRBV29-1 | CSVAGTGGRQPQHF | TGCAGCGTCGCCGGGACAGGCGGAAGACAGCCCCAGCATTTT
TRBJ2-7 | TRBD1 | few | TRBV19 | CATRAGTGHRGEQYF | TGTGCCACCCGGGCCGGGACAGGGCATCGGGGCGAGCAGTACTTC
TRBJ2-3 | TRBD2 | . | TRBV11-2 | CASSSFREGTQYF | TGTGCCAGCAGCTCCTTCAGGGAGGGTACGCAGTATTTT
TRBJ2-2 | . | few | TRBV4-3 | CASSQGDSSTGEVFF | TGCGCCAGCAGCCAGGGGGACAGCTCGACCGGGGAGGTGTTTTTT
TRBJ2-7 | TRBD1 | few | TRBV3-1 | CASSAPNRGNEQYF | TGTGCCAGCAGCGCACCTAACAGGGGTAACGAGCAGTACTTC
TRBJ2-1 | . | few | TRBV24-1 | CATGGQSEQFF | TGTGCCACCGGGGGACAAAGTGAGCAGTTCTTC
TRBJ1-4 | . | few | TRBV12-3/TRBV12-4 | CASRLGAANEKLFF | TGTGCCAGCAGGTTAGGGGCGGCTAATGAAAAACTGTTTTTT
TRBJ2-7 | TRBD1 | few | TRBV28 | CASRDRVYEQYF | TGTGCCAGCCGGGACAGAGTCTACGAGCAGTACTTC